This T cell receptor beta chain was recovered during a study of post-analysis software for immune sequencing data. The wider study: The cohort encompassed relapsing-remitting, secondary progressive and progressive-relapsing multiple sclerosis disease courses.

Unique molecular identifiers were built into the TCR beta cDNA libraries. The T cell input of about 1 to 10 million gave roughly 500,000 cDNA molecules. TCRdb re-derived calls from the PCR reads in MiXCR, one entry per CDR3 protein. The data show approximately 400,000 distinct CDR3 sequences, less than 40% seen once. Study-level findings and limits: Same-batch preparations were strongly co-clustered by F measure. Higher frequency in patients than in controls was seen for several TRBV segments, with TRBV5-6, TRBV5-1 and TRBV20-1 among them. Versus controls, multiple sclerosis patients showed significantly lower diversity (normalized Chao1).

This clonotype was detected only a few times. Its antigen is not identified. V lost 6 bases and J lost 7; bases outside the gene matches: 7. This CDR3 contains 14 residues. This chain joins TRBV12-3 or TRBV12-4 and TRBJ2-1; 9 bases are a match to TRBD1. Input material: blood. This receptor was taken from a girl between 5 and 17 years old with multiple sclerosis. Written as DNA, the CDR3 is TGTGCCAGCAGCGGACAGGGGAGCGGGAATGAGCAGTTCTTC. Translation gives CASSGQGSGNEQFF.